A selection of T cell receptor beta chains follows, all from one sample in a study of early T cells in non-severe SARS-CoV-2 infection. TCRdb used MiXCR to reprocess the 5' RACE reads, holding one entry per CDR3 protein. The sample carries some 64,000 distinct CDR3 sequences, around 19% recorded once. The sample in question was whole blood, obtained at baseline. These TCRs come from an adult who was a healthcare worker with PCR-confirmed SARS-CoV-2 infection or an uninfected control (not recorded which). The CDR3 runs from the conserved cysteine through the conserved F or W. The D gene is left open where the match is weak. The size entry is marked missing in some rows and otherwise reads once, few, many or a size class.

TGTGCCAGCTCACCACCCAACCTCATGAACACTGAAGCTTTCTTT,CASSPPNLMNTEAFF,NA,TRBJ1-1,few,TRBV18
TGCAGTGCTATCGGATACGGTAACACTGAAGCTTTCTTT,CSAIGYGNTEAFF,NA,TRBJ1-1,few,TRBV20-1
TGTGCCTGTGGGCCCTCCTACGAGCAGTACTTC,CACGPSYEQYF,NA,TRBJ2-7,NA,TRBV28
TGCGCCAGCAGCCAAGACTCAGGGTATGGCTACACCTTC,CASSQDSGYGYTF,NA,TRBJ1-2,medium-sized,TRBV4-3
TGTGCCAGCAGCTTAGACCGGGGAAATAATGAAAAACTGTTTTTT,CASSLDRGNNEKLFF,NA,TRBJ1-4,few,TRBV11-2
TGTGCCAGCAGCCCGGGACGCTCGAAAAAACTGTTTTTT,CASSPGRSKKLFF,NA,TRBJ1-4,few,TRBV7-9
TGTGCCAGCAGGACGTTGGATGAGCAGTTCTTC,CASRTLDEQFF,NA,TRBJ2-1,many,TRBV27
TGCAGCGTTGAGACTAGCACCTACGAGCAGTACTTC,CSVETSTYEQYF,TRBD2,TRBJ2-7,few,TRBV29-1
TGTGCCAGCTTTCTAAATTCAAACTATGGCTACACCTTC,CASFLNSNYGYTF,NA,TRBJ1-2,few,TRBV2
TGCGCCAGTCTCGGGACGGCCCGCACAGATACGCAGTATTTT,CASLGTARTDTQYF,NA,TRBJ2-3,few,TRBV10-2
TGTGCCAGCAGTGAATCCGGGTACGAGCAGTACTTC,CASSESGYEQYF,NA,TRBJ2-7,NA,TRBV25-1
TGTGCCAGTAGTACCCCCCCTTCTAGCGGGAGAAGGAGCACAGATACGCAGTATTTT,CASSTPPSSGRRSTDTQYF,TRBD2,TRBJ2-3,few,TRBV19
TGTGCCAGCAGTTACTCGAGTGCCCGGGAGACCCAGTACTTC,CASSYSSARETQYF,NA,TRBJ2-5,few,TRBV6-5
TGTGCCAGCAGTTACCCAGGGCTTCCGAACTATGGCTACACCTTC,CASSYPGLPNYGYTF,NA,TRBJ1-2,few,TRBV6-6
TGTGCCAGCAGCGTGATCGGGACTAGACTCCGTGAGCAGTTCTTC,CASSVIGTRLREQFF,TRBD2,TRBJ2-1,many,TRBV9
TGTGCCAGCAGTTTGGACGGGGGAATGAACACTGAAGCTTTCTTT,CASSLDGGMNTEAFF,NA,TRBJ1-1,NA,TRBV21-1
TGTGCCAGCAGAGCGACAGGTTCCTACGAGCAGTACTTC,CASRATGSYEQYF,NA,TRBJ2-7,few,TRBV6-6
TGTGCCAGCAGCCATAGGGACTCCCCGAACACTGAAGCTTTCTTT,CASSHRDSPNTEAFF,NA,TRBJ1-1,few,TRBV13
TGTGCCAGCAGCATAGGGGTCGTGAACACTGAAGCTTTCTTT,CASSIGVVNTEAFF,NA,TRBJ1-1,few,TRBV14
TGCGCCAGCAGCTTGGTTGGCCCGACCTACGAGCAGTACTTC,CASSLVGPTYEQYF,NA,TRBJ2-7,NA,TRBV5-1
TGCGCCAGCAGCACCTCGCCCGGGTCCTACGAGCAGTACTTC,CASSTSPGSYEQYF,NA,TRBJ2-7,many,TRBV5-1
TGTGCCAGCAGTGCCCAACAGGGGGCCTACGAGCAGTACTTC,CASSAQQGAYEQYF,TRBD1,TRBJ2-7,NA,TRBV25-1
TGTGCCAGCTCACCACCGTGGGTAGCGGGAATCACAGATACGCAGTATTTT,CASSPPWVAGITDTQYF,TRBD2,TRBJ2-3,NA,TRBV18
TGCAGTGCGACTAGCGGGGCCTACACCGGGGAGCTGTTTTTT,CSATSGAYTGELFF,TRBD2,TRBJ2-2,few,TRBV20-1
TGTGCCAGTAGTGGCGTCTCCTACAATGAGCAGTTCTTC,CASSGVSYNEQFF,NA,TRBJ2-1,few,TRBV19
TGTGCCAGCAGCTTATACCTAGCGGGAGAGCTTGAGCAGTTCTTC,CASSLYLAGELEQFF,TRBD2,TRBJ2-1,NA,TRBV7-9
TGTGCCAGCAGCCAAGCCCCCCCTAGCGGGAGCACAGATACGCAGTATTTT,CASSQAPPSGSTDTQYF,TRBD2,TRBJ2-3,few,TRBV14
TGTGCCAGCAGATCCCCGGGACAGGGTTCCGAGCAGTACTTC,CASRSPGQGSEQYF,TRBD1,TRBJ2-7,few,TRBV6-2/TRBV6-3
TGTGCCAGCATCATCTCCCCGGCGGGGCGGCGCCCCTATAATTCACCCCTCCACTTT,CASIISPAGRRPYNSPLHF,NA,TRBJ1-6,many,TRBV7-7
TGCGCCAGCAGCTCTGGAGGACTAGCGGGGTATGAGCAGTTCTTC,CASSSGGLAGYEQFF,TRBD2,TRBJ2-1,few,TRBV5-1
TGTGCCAGCACAGACGGACTAATGAACACTGAAGCTTTCTTT,CASTDGLMNTEAFF,NA,TRBJ1-1,NA,TRBV4-2
TGTGCCAGCAGTCCTCGACAGGGGGGAAGGGACAATGAGCAGTTCTTC,CASSPRQGGRDNEQFF,TRBD1,TRBJ2-1,NA,TRBV6-5
TGCAGTGCTAGATCGGGGGGGGATACGCAGTATTTT,CSARSGGDTQYF,TRBD2,TRBJ2-3,many,TRBV20-1
TGTGCCAGCAGTTCCGGGACAGGACTCGGGTCACCCCTCCACTTT,CASSSGTGLGSPLHF,TRBD1,TRBJ1-6,NA,TRBV6-2/TRBV6-3
TGTGCCAGCAGCTCGCCTTTGGACGAGCAGTACTTC,CASSSPLDEQYF,NA,TRBJ2-7,NA,TRBV7-2
TGTGCCAGCAGTAAGGGACTAGCGGGAGGCCTTGGCACAGATACGCAGTATTTT,CASSKGLAGGLGTDTQYF,TRBD2,TRBJ2-3,few,TRBV27
TGTGCCAGTAGTATCTCTACGGTAGATAATTCACCCCTCCACTTT,CASSISTVDNSPLHF,NA,TRBJ1-6,few,TRBV19